This T cell receptor beta chain originates from a study of CXCR3-negative and CXCR3-positive naive CD8 T cells. Details on this clonotype: Its matching antigen is unknown.

The naive CD8+ gate required CD45RO-CCR7+CD27+CD95- phenotype. The germline V gene encodes CDR1 SGHVS and CDR2 FQNEAQ. The CDR3 consists of 19 residues. General study points: Fresh PBMCs went into most assays, and CXCR3 expression partly declined after cryopreservation. Against CXCR3-negative naive cells, CXCR3-positive naive cells showed more hydrophobic TRB CDR3s. With surface CD5 comparable between naive subsets, TCR strength was estimated using properties derived from the TRB CDR3. Both naive subsets had comparably high diversity; memory CD8+ cells much lower.

In preparing the TRB cDNA libraries, 5' RACE with UMI labels was used. TCRdb re-called the 5' RACE reads and catalogs CDR3 proteins one per entry, DNA excluded. This listing includes over 55,000 distinct CDR3 sequences. The J gene is TRBJ2-1, the V gene TRBV7-8; lacking DNA, the TRBD2 call made by TCRdb goes unchecked. This clonotype was sampled from a human donor in good health. Some clones in this sample may be carry-over from other donors' samples. Specimen: naive CXCR3+ CD8+ T cells from blood. Indicated subset: CD45RO-CCR7+CD27+CD95- naive CD8+ T cells expressing CXCR3 (TNR3+). CDR3 residues: CASTSGTSGRTTSYNEQFF. The full variable domain, rest sourced from reference TRBV7-8 and TRBJ2-1, is GAGVSQSPRYKVAKRGQDVALRCDPISGHVSLFWYQQALGQGPEFLTYFQNEAQLDKSGLPSDRFFAERPEGSVSTLKIQRTQQEDSAVYLCASTSGTSGRTTSYNEQFFGPGTRLTVL.